These 5 T cell receptor beta chains were all obtained from the same sample, sequenced in a study of shared clonotypes between healthy human individuals. Sequencing was performed with immunoSEQ multiplex PCR; in TCRdb, only in-frame clones are kept and a portion is missing. The table records roughly 2.5 million clones, more than 90% of them present only once. Sequencing used naive CD4+ T cells sorted from blood. Documented subset: CD45RA+ positively selected. The receptors were sampled from a man aged 18 to 29 in good health.

The V gene is TRBV5-4, the J gene TRBJ2-3, with D perhaps matching TRBD2 (6 bases). V lost 5 bases and J 2 bases, leaving 12 bases between the germline ends. The CDR3 length is 14 residues. Germline-derived CDR1 and CDR2 are SGHNT and YYREEE (reference sequence). The CDR3 region has the DNA TGTGCCAGCAGGCCGGGCGGGAACACAGATACGCAGTATTTT. Its translation is CASRPGGNTDTQYF.

The chain is built from TRBV4-1 and TRBJ2-3; 10 bases fit TRBD2. Germline assignment: CDR1 MGHRA and CDR2 YSYEKL. The CDR3 runs to 17 residues. V gave up 4 bases and J gave up 3 bases; unmatched junction bases: 10. As DNA, the CDR3 is TGCGCCAGCAGCCTGGGGGCCCCTAGCGGGAGAACAGATACGCAGTATTTT. The encoded protein is CASSLGAPSGRTDTQYF.

The chain links TRBV30 to TRBJ2-1; 9 bases match TRBD2. The CDR3 length is 17 residues. CDR1 and CDR2 from the germline V gene are GTSNPN and SVGIG (reference sequence). V dropped 3 bases and J dropped 6; count of bases not matched to a gene: 15. The CDR3 nucleotides are TGTGCCTGGAGAGACACTCAACTAGCGGGTAGGGGCAATGAGCAGTTCTTC. Protein: CAWRDTQLAGRGNEQFF.

This chain uses TRBV28 with TRBJ1-1; D not resolved. Deletions cut 3 bases from V and 1 base from J, with 18 bases between. CDR1 and CDR2 from the germline V gene are MDHEN and SYDVKM. This CDR3 has 17 residues. The CDR3 DNA follows: TGTGCCAGCAGTTTTACACCTAACCCCTCAGGGAACACTGAAGCTTTCTTT. Translated: CASSFTPNPSGNTEAFF.

This chain uses TRBV5-1 with TRBJ2-2; 7 bases agree with TRBD2. This CDR3 is 14 amino acids long. CDR1 SGHRS and CDR2 YFSETQ come from the germline V gene. Unmatched junction bases numbered 8, after V lost 5 bases and J lost 7 bases. CDR3 protein: CASRRIGGSGELFF. The CDR3, as DNA: TGCGCCAGCAGGCGTATCGGGGGGAGCGGGGAGCTGTTTTTT.